The 13 T cell receptor beta chains given below trace back to one sample, sequenced in a study of blood T cell repertoires in COVID-19. Method: immunoSEQ multiplex PCR; TCRdb's copy keeps in-frame clones and lacks some. The sample has roughly 250,000 clones; 84% are singletons. Sequencing was done on a sample of peripheral blood. The receptors derive from a woman aged 40 to 50 who had recovered from COVID-19.

The rearrangement joins TRBV7-9 to TRBJ1-1, with 10 bases lining up with TRBD1. Germline values: CDR1 SEHNR, CDR2 FQNEAQ (reference sequence). This CDR3 region has 15 residues. V was pared by 3 bases and J by 4 bases, with 5 bases of the junction left unmatched. In DNA form, the CDR3 reads TGTGCCAGCAGCTTTCGGGACAGGGGTGGCACTGAAGCTTTCTTT. Translating gives CASSFRDRGGTEAFF.

The V and J genes are TRBV2 and TRBJ1-2; a weak D match, TRBD1 (5 bases). Germline CDR1 is SNHLY and CDR2 is FYNNEI. The CDR3 runs 14 residues. Trimming shortened V by 6 bases and J by 11 bases, and 22 bases separated the two germline ends. In DNA form, the CDR3 reads TGTGCCAGCAGAGCAAGTGCGGGACCCCAATCGTACACCTTC. Its protein is CASRASAGPQSYTF.

This rearrangement joins TRBV28 to TRBJ1-1, with a tentative D call TRBD1 (5 bases). V lost 1 base and J 6 bases, leaving 9 bases between the germline ends. The CDR3 totals 13 residues. CDR1 is MDHEN and CDR2 is SYDVKM in the germline V gene. CDR3 protein: CASSLFQGPEAFF. The CDR3 DNA reads as TGTGCCAGCAGTTTATTTCAGGGTCCTGAAGCTTTCTTT.

This clone appeared a single time. This chain uses TRBV6-5 with TRBJ1-2, with 10 bases lining up with TRBD1. V trimming: 0 bases; J trimming: 5 bases; junction bases outside the gene matches: 6. The germline CDR1 and CDR2 sequences are MNHEY and SVGAGI. The CDR3 extends over 16 amino acids. CDR3 loop: CASSYSIRDRGYGYTF. Written as DNA, the CDR3 is TGTGCCAGCAGTTACTCAATCCGGGACAGGGGATATGGCTACACCTTC.

The table lists this clone with a few counts. The V and J genes are TRBV6-6 and TRBJ2-5; 7 bases match TRBD2. With 6 bases clipped from V and 3 bases from J, the junction kept 7 bases outside the gene matches. Germline V gives CDR1 MNHNY, CDR2 SVGAGI (reference sequence). The CDR3 loop spans 14 amino acids. DNA for the CDR3: TGTGCCAGCAGCCCGGGGGGACGCGAAGAGACCCAGTACTTC. Translation gives CASSPGGREETQYF.

The V gene is TRBV5-1, the J gene TRBJ2-2; weak D call: TRBD1 (5 bases). Germline V gene lookup returns CDR1 SGHRS and CDR2 YFSETQ. There are 13 residues in the CDR3. V was clipped by 5 bases and J by 6 bases, with 11 bases between them. The CDR3 spells CASSPQGSGELFF. DNA for the CDR3: TGCGCCAGCAGTCCCCAGGGATCCGGGGAGCTGTTTTTT.

This clone was detected only once. The gene calls are TRBV5-6 and TRBJ1-2; D uncertain. The germline CDR1 and CDR2 sequences are SGHDT and YYEEEE. Trimming left V 0 bases short and J 8 bases short, with 11 bases between. The CDR3 length is 13 residues. The CDR3, as DNA: TGTGCCAGCAGCTTGGCCGGGGTTGGAGGCTACACCTTC. This encodes CASSLAGVGGYTF.

The chain has TRBV14 and TRBJ2-7; TRBD1 is a possible D gene (8 bases). CDR1 and CDR2 from the germline V gene are SGHDN and FVKESK. This CDR3 comprises 15 residues. V was clipped by 2 bases and J by 2 bases, with 13 bases between them. The CDR3 loop reads CASSQWGGQAYEQYF. CDR3 sequence (DNA): TGTGCCAGCAGCCAATGGGGGGGACAGGCCTACGAGCAGTACTTC.

This clone turned up a few times. The V gene is TRBV11-2, the J gene TRBJ2-3; 9 positions match TRBD2. Germline loops: CDR1 SGHAT, CDR2 FQNNGV. This CDR3 is 14 amino acids long. The J segment lost 5 bases and the V segment lost 5 bases, leaving 5 bases of the junction unmatched. The CDR3 DNA follows: TGTGCCAGCAGCGCTCGAGCGGGGGGAGATACGCAGTATTTT. This gives the protein CASSARAGGDTQYF.

The CDR3 nucleotides are TGCGCCAGCAGCTTGGCCCAGGGGCATTGGACTGAAGCTTTCTTT. It specifies CASSLAQGHWTEAFF. V usage is TRBV5-1 and J usage is TRBJ1-1, with a weak D call TRBD1 (6 bases). The germline V and J ends were trimmed by 0 bases and 5 bases, with 14 bases remaining between them. This CDR3 has 15 amino acids. Germline V gene data show CDR1 as SGHRS and CDR2 as YFSETQ.

CDR3 in amino acids: CASSLFSAGVTSGLEQFF. The DNA for the CDR3 is TGTGCCAGCAGCTTATTTTCCGCCGGCGTGACTAGCGGACTAGAGCAGTTCTTC. V is TRBV7-9 and J is TRBJ2-1; 9 nucleotides align to TRBD2. The CDR3 sequence is 18 residues long. In germline, CDR1 is SEHNR, CDR2 FQNEAQ (reference sequence). V was clipped by 2 bases and J by 10 bases; unmatched bases: 18. Based on the CDR3 plus reference TRBV7-9 and TRBJ2-1, the full variable domain is DTGVSQNPRHKITKRGQNVTFRCDPISEHNRLYWYRQTLGQGPEFLTYFQNEAQLEKSRLLSDRFSAERPKGSFSTLEIQRTEQGDSAMYLCASSLFSAGVTSGLEQFFGPGTRLTVL.

The chain has TRBV5-6 and TRBJ2-5; TRBD2 might be the D (6 bases). The V gene's germline CDR1 is SGHDT and CDR2 YYEEEE. The CDR3 totals 14 residues. The V gene lost 3 bases and the J gene lost 3 bases, with 12 bases spanning the gap. The CDR3 sequence: CASSSGTEEETQYF. The CDR3 nucleotides are TGTGCCAGCAGCTCCGGGACTGAAGAAGAGACCCAGTACTTC. Using reference TRBV5-6 and TRBJ2-5 for the parts outside the CDR3, the full variable domain is DAGVTQSPTHLIKTRGQQVTLRCSPKSGHDTVSWYQQALGQGPQFIFQYYEEEERQRGNFPDRFSGHQFPNYSSELNVNALLLGDSALYLCASSSGTEEETQYFGPGTRLLVL.

The chain has TRBV7-2 and TRBJ2-1; 9 bases fit TRBD1. Germline CDR1 reads SGHTA; CDR2 reads FQGNSA. This CDR3 has 15 residues. V shed 5 bases and J 2 bases; nucleotides not matched to a gene: 4. The CDR3 region is CASSRDREAYNEQFF. The CDR3 region has the DNA TGTGCCAGCAGCCGGGACAGGGAGGCCTACAATGAGCAGTTCTTC.